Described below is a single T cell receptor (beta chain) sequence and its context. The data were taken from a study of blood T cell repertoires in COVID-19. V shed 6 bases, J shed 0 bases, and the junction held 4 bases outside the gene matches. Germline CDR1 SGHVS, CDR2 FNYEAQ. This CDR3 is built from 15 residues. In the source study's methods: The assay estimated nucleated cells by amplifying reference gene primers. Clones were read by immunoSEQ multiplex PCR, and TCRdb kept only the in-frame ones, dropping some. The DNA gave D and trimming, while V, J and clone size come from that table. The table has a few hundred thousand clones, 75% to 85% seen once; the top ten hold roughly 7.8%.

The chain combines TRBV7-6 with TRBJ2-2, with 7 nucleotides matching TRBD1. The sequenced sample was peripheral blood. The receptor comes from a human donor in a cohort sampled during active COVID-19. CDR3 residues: CASRPGTANTGELFF. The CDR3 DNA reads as TGTGCCAGCAGACCCGGGACAGCGAACACCGGGGAGCTGTTTTTT.